The 24 T cell receptor beta chains below come from one sample, sequenced in a study of cytomegalovirus exposure and HLA in healthy donors (TCRdb year 2017). Library prep was done by the immunoSEQ multiplex PCR assay. The multiplex PCR relied on a mix of 60 forward primers for TCR Vbeta segments and 13 reverse primers for TCR Jbeta segments. TCRdb holds this immuneACCESS table with in-frame rearrangements only. Some clones are missing; in checked studies, unresolved V genes explain under half, and the rest has no known cause. The table for this sample lists over 150,000 clones; roughly 74% of them were counted only once. Approximately 3% of the sample is held by the ten biggest clonotypes. The sequenced sample was PBMCs. The receptors come from a man younger than 35 in good health and CMV-seronegative.

A few counts support this clone. V gene TRBV21-1 combines with J gene TRBJ2-1; TRBD1, the D gene given by the table, was not confirmed from the DNA. TRBV21-1 is deemed a pseudogene. This CDR3 is 17 amino acids long. The CDR3 DNA follows: TGTGCCAGCCTAACCTCAGAGGGACAGAGCTCCTACAATGAGCAGTTCTTC. It is translated as CASLTSEGQSSYNEQFF.

The chain combines TRBV18 with TRBJ2-1; TRBD2 matches at 9 bases. There are 16 residues in the CDR3. CDR1 is KGHSH and CDR2 is LQKENI in the germline V gene. V was clipped by 4 bases and J by 8 bases; unmatched bases: 12. DNA of the CDR3: TGTGCCAGCTCACGCAACGGGCGGGGGGGTCTTGATGAGCAGTTCTTC. It codes for CASSRNGRGGLDEQFF.

This chain connects TRBV7-2 to TRBJ1-2; a possible D gene is TRBD1 (5 bases). With 7 bases removed from V and 1 base from J, the gap between germline ends came to 19 bases. The germline V gene has CDR1 SGHTA and CDR2 FQGNSA. This CDR3 is 16 amino acids long. CDR3 residues: CASTLGGAWVNYGYTF. The CDR3 nucleotides are TGTGCCAGCACCCTGGGAGGGGCGTGGGTTAACTATGGCTACACCTTC.

This clone has a handful of counts. This chain joins TRBV28 and TRBJ2-3; a possible D gene is TRBD2 (6 bases). The CDR3 has 16 residues. Germline CDR1 is MDHEN and CDR2 is SYDVKM. Trimming took 5 bases from V and 3 from J, leaving 18 bases between them. In nucleotides, the CDR3 is TGTGCCAGCAGTCAGGCCGGGACGGGAGCTACAGATACGCAGTATTTT. Translated, it gives CASSQAGTGATDTQYF.

This sequence joins TRBV7-9 and TRBJ2-7, with 9 bases that match TRBD1. This CDR3 has 15 amino acids. Germline-derived CDR1 and CDR2 are SEHNR and FQNEAQ (reference sequence). The ends lost 0 bases at V and 5 bases at J; junction bases unmatched: 5. The CDR3: CASSLAGTGNHEQYF. The CDR3 bases are TGTGCCAGCAGCTTAGCCGGGACAGGGAACCACGAGCAGTACTTC.

V and J are TRBV19 and TRBJ1-2; weak D call: TRBD1 (6 bases). The V end was cut by 7 bases, the J end by 3 bases, with 9 bases between. Looked up from germline, CDR1 is LNHDA and CDR2 is SQIVND (reference sequence). This CDR3 region has 12 residues. CDR3 in DNA: TGTGCCAGTAACACAGGGCACTATGGCTACACCTTC. Its protein product is CASNTGHYGYTF.

This clone was picked up one time. The CDR3 region is CASSATGTRAMNEQFF. The CDR3 nucleotides are TGTGCCAGCAGCGCGACCGGGACTAGGGCTATGAATGAGCAGTTCTTC. The rearrangement uses TRBV9 and TRBJ2-1; 8 nucleotides line up with TRBD2. CDR1 is SGDLS and CDR2 is YYNGEE in the germline V gene. The trim removed 3 bases at V and 7 bases at J, leaving 12 bases unmatched. CDR3 length: 16 residues.

CDR3 DNA sequence: TGTGCCAGTAGTATATCGGGGAAAGGCACCGGGGAGCTGTTTTTT. Amino acid sequence: CASSISGKGTGELFF. V gene TRBV19 combines with J gene TRBJ2-2, with D perhaps matching TRBD2 (5 bases). V was cut by 2 bases and J by 4 bases, with 11 bases left in between. This CDR3 spans 15 amino acids. Germline CDR1 and CDR2: LNHDA and SQIVND (reference sequence).

This chain links TRBV4-1 with TRBJ2-7, with 8 bases matching TRBD1. The junction had 2 bases not matched to a gene; V was cut back by 0 bases and J by 4 bases. Looked up from germline, CDR1 is MGHRA and CDR2 is YSYEKL. The CDR3 runs 14 residues. The CDR3 nucleotides read TGCGCCAGCAGCCAAGACAGGGGGCGGTACGAGCAGTACTTC. Protein: CASSQDRGRYEQYF.

Of note for this clone: Sequence at one end of the junction differs from germline and may be a read error. The V call is TRBV2, the J call TRBJ1-2; D may be TRBD1 (5 bases). The CDR3 loop spans 16 amino acids. Germline CDR1 SNHLY, CDR2 FYNNEI. The CDR3 is CASSEVGGNLGYGYTF. CDR3 DNA: TGTGCCAGCAGCGAAGTGGGGGGAAACCTTGGATATGGCTACACCTTC.

This chain joins TRBV27 and TRBJ1-5; D is unclear. CDR3 length: 13 amino acids. Germline CDR1 MNHEY, CDR2 SMNVEV (reference sequence). V lost 0 bases and J lost 9, with 9 bases in between. CDR3 loop: CASSLSAHRPQHF. The CDR3 DNA sequence: TGTGCCAGCAGTTTATCGGCCCATCGGCCCCAGCATTTT.

In this sample, this clone turned up once. Distinct nucleotide sequences in the sample also encode this CDR3. The chain is built from TRBV9 and TRBJ2-5; 15 bases match TRBD2. The CDR3 is 15 amino acids. Unmatched junction bases numbered 1, after V lost 2 bases and J lost 5 bases. Germline CDR1 is SGDLS and CDR2 is YYNGEE. CDR3 in amino acids: CASSVGLAGGETQYF. CDR3 coding DNA: TGTGCCAGCAGCGTTGGACTAGCGGGGGGGGAGACCCAGTACTTC.

This rearrangement joins TRBV11-3 to TRBJ2-7; no firm D call. Germline loops: CDR1 SGHNT, CDR2 YENEEA. Trimming took 9 bases from V and 2 from J, leaving 14 bases between them. CDR3 length equals 13 residues. CDR3 coding DNA: TGTGCCAGGAAAACGGAGAGAACCTACGAGCAGTACGTC. Encoded protein: CARKTERTYEQYV.

Written as DNA, the CDR3 is TGTGCCAGCAGCCGGACAGAGACTAGCACAGATACGCAGTATTTT. It encodes CASSRTETSTDTQYF. The chain links TRBV9 to TRBJ2-3; maybe TRBD1 (6 bases). The V gene's germline CDR1 is SGDLS and CDR2 YYNGEE. The CDR3 has 15 amino acids. V was shortened by 4 bases and J by 0 bases, with 12 bases between the two germline ends. Full variable domain (remainder filled in from reference TRBV9 and TRBJ2-3): DSGVTQTPKHLITATGQRVTLRCSPRSGDLSVYWYQQSLDQGLQFLIQYYNGEERAKGNILERFSAQQFPDLHSELNLSSLELGDSALYFCASSRTETSTDTQYFGPGTRLTVL.

V usage is TRBV5-5 and J usage is TRBJ1-1; D possibly corresponds to TRBD1 (5 bases). The CDR3 has 13 amino acids. Trimming took off 2 bases at V and 1 base at J, with 6 bases between the two ends. Germline V lookup: CDR1 SGHKS, CDR2 YYEKEE (reference sequence). CDR3 protein: CASSFQGNTEAFF. The CDR3, as DNA: TGTGCCAGCAGCTTCCAGGGGAACACTGAAGCTTTCTTT. The variable domain in full, completed from reference TRBV5-5 and TRBJ1-1, reads DAGVTQSPTHLIKTRGQQVTLRCSPISGHKSVSWYQQVLGQGPQFIFQYYEKEERGRGNFPDRFSARQFPNYSSELNVNALLLGDSALYLCASSFQGNTEAFFGQGTRLTVV.

The count of this clone is one. The genes are TRBV16 and TRBJ1-1; 7 bases are shared with TRBD1. V lost 4 bases to trimming and J lost 1 base; unmatched junction nucleotides: 9. Germline values: CDR1 KGHSY, CDR2 FQNENV. The CDR3 is 16 residues long. CDR3 DNA sequence: TGTGCCAGCAGCCCGACTCGACAGGGCCAGAACACTGAAGCTTTCTTT. This sequence encodes CASSPTRQGQNTEAFF.

This chain links TRBV7-2 with TRBJ2-1; weak D call: TRBD2 (7 bases). This CDR3 is 17 amino acids long. Trimming took off 1 base at V and 2 bases at J, with 15 bases between the two ends. Germline lookup yields CDR1 SGHTA and CDR2 FQGNSA. The CDR3 DNA follows: TGTGCCAGCAGCTTAGTTCGTACGGGGGGCCCCTACAATGAGCAGTTCTTC. This translates into CASSLVRTGGPYNEQFF.

The chain is built from TRBV5-8 and TRBJ2-7; maybe TRBD1 (7 bases). The CDR3 has 15 amino acids. Germline CDR1 reads SGHTS; CDR2 reads YDEGEE. V shed 4 bases and J shed 2 bases, with 16 bases lying between them. The CDR3 loop is CASSRPAGQPYEQYF. The CDR3 DNA sequence: TGTGCCAGCAGCAGACCGGCGGGACAGCCCTACGAGCAGTACTTC.

This clone has just a few counts. The genes are TRBV7-8 and TRBJ1-5, with D uncertain. CDR1 and CDR2 from the germline V gene are SGHVS and FQNEAQ. The CDR3 sequence is 14 residues long. V gave up 1 base and J gave up 4 bases, with 8 bases separating them. This CDR3 reads CASSLVEGNQPQHF. The CDR3 DNA reads TGTGCCAGCAGCTTAGTGGAGGGAAATCAGCCCCAGCATTTT.

The chain employs TRBV25-1 and TRBJ1-1; 7 positions match TRBD1. Germline-derived CDR1 and CDR2 are MGHDK and SYGVNS. The CDR3 contains 14 residues. Trimming cost V 3 bases and J 4 bases; bases outside gene matches: 5. As DNA, the CDR3 is TGTGCCAGCAGTGACAGGGGGTTGATCACTGAAGCTTTCTTT. Amino acid sequence: CASSDRGLITEAFF.

The genes are TRBV5-1 and TRBJ2-3; D is possibly TRBD2 (7 bases). V lost 4 bases to trimming and J lost 5 bases, with 17 bases between them. CDR1 and CDR2 from the germline V gene are SGHRS and YFSETQ. The CDR3 extends over 15 amino acids. CDR3 sequence reads: CASSAGAHGGDTQYF. The CDR3 DNA reads TGCGCCAGCAGCGCGGGGGCGCATGGGGGAGATACGCAGTATTTT.

This clone is a singleton in its sample. The V and J genes are TRBV4-3 and TRBJ2-5; D may be TRBD2 (6 bases). This CDR3 has 14 residues. CDR1 is LGHNA and CDR2 is YSLEER in the germline V gene. Trimming took off 4 bases at V and 5 bases at J, with 14 bases between the two ends. The CDR3 loop reads CASSRGALSETQYF. The CDR3 DNA is TGCGCCAGCAGCCGCGGGGCTTTGAGTGAGACCCAGTACTTC.

The chain is built from TRBV5-6 and TRBJ1-1, with a possible D match to TRBD1 (6 bases). Germline CDR1 and CDR2: SGHDT and YYEEEE. Trimming pared 4 bases from V and 4 bases from J, leaving 14 bases between. The length of the CDR3 is 14 residues. CDR3 in amino acids: CASSPEGGVTEAFF. Here the CDR3 DNA reads TGTGCCAGCAGCCCGGAGGGGGGGGTCACTGAAGCTTTCTTT.

CDR3 sequence reads: CASSSYDRLAKNIQYF. CDR3 in DNA: TGTGCCAGCAGTTCCTATGACAGGTTAGCCAAAAACATTCAGTACTTC. J is TRBJ2-4 and V is TRBV28, with D maybe TRBD1 (6 bases). Germline CDR1 MDHEN, CDR2 SYDVKM. This CDR3 comprises 16 residues. V was pared by 4 bases and J by 0 bases, with 13 bases between.